A selection of T cell receptor beta chains follows, all from one sample in a study of blood T cell repertoires in COVID-19. Clones were read by immunoSEQ multiplex PCR, and TCRdb kept only the in-frame ones, dropping some. The repertoire consists of some 280,000 clones, with around 90% occurring once and the leading ten covering 0.94%. Sample: peripheral blood. Source of these receptors: a woman aged 40 to 50 who had recovered from COVID-19. Both conserved end residues are trimmed from each CDR3. Fields, in order: V gene, CDR3 protein.

TRBV7-3	ASSSPRPYEQY
TRBV7-9	ASSLEFGTGATQTQY
TRBV28	ASNGGSYEQY
TRBV9	ASSVRYQGLADQETQY
TRBV18	ASSPDLAGAYNEQF
TRBV19	ASSIEASGTYNEQF
TRBV6-5	ASSKGLAGINEQF
TRBV7-3	ASIELF
TRBV4-2	ASRGHGEQY
TRBV2	ASRVGLADTQY
TRBV20-1	SASPTIDTQY
TRBV28	ASSLNSPGELF
TRBV6-1	ASSEVSGGYTVFQETQY
TRBV5-1	ASSLGSGVTDTQY
TRBV7-9	ASSLAATEYGYT
TRBV7-8	ASSRAGVEGTDTQY
TRBV12-3/TRBV12-4	ASSLLFSPLH
TRBV7-2	ASSPQGQGGYNEQF
TRBV2	ASSAVKETQY
TRBV5-1	ASSLDSQAYEQY
TRBV27	ASSSRGSEAF
TRBV3-1/TRBV3-2	ASSHYRESTEAF
TRBV5-5	ASRTGTGAYEQY
TRBV24-1	ATSDTRQSYEQY
TRBV30	AWRAGLVGNEQF
TRBV3-1/TRBV3-2	ASSQGGSFFEQY
TRBV18	ASSPREGANTEAF
TRBV7-3	ASSLKWRDRNEKLF
TRBV7-6	ASSSTTGVRSWDEQF
TRBV29-1	SALYGTGRPEQY
TRBV3-1/TRBV3-2	ASSHVTGTGETQY
TRBV6-5	ASRASSGAYNEQF
TRBV7-7	ASSIGLATDTQY
TRBV7-8	ASGAKRGTDTQY
TRBV5-4	ASSLRLAGSTDTQY
TRBV19	ASSPGQLNEQF
TRBV5-6	ASSFGTFQETQY
TRBV25-1	ASSAGSGGYGYT
TRBV7-9	ASSLVAEGQGSGYT
TRBV11-2	ASSPGQHKNIQY
TRBV18	ASSQPGMYEQY
TRBV15	ATSREESPGQID
TRBV7-2	ASSLAQGAQGGAEAF
TRBV6-5	ASSYGLAGSYEQY
TRBV6-2/TRBV6-3	ASSPPRQGVSNEQF
TRBV7-2	ASSIRQRMNTEAF
TRBV4-2	ASSQEFYTGEEKLF
TRBV5-5	ASSSQTSPSTDTQY
TRBV6-5	ASSYTGEGYGYT
TRBV4-1	ASSQDWQGGANVLT
TRBV19	ASSIVVGQGQETQY
TRBV19	ASSITYSADTQY
TRBV28	ASSPDGQGFVLNEKLF